Listed here is a single T cell receptor (beta chain). Antigen specificity is unknown. These data come from a study of cytomegalovirus exposure and HLA in healthy donors. The primer mix had 60 Vbeta and 13 Jbeta primers. Clones were sequenced by immunoSEQ multiplex PCR, and TCRdb holds only the in-frame ones, with some missing. There are 150,000 to 200,000 clones in the sample; approximately 85% occur only once, and almost 9.5% lies in the top ten. Study-level points and caveats: As a later analysis revealed, the rate of TCR association differed by HLA locus, with DRB1 most and HLA-C fewest. HLA restriction was apparent for most CMV-associated TCR beta chains in a later analysis. It was assumed in the presence/absence analyses that sequencing depth was roughly uniform across donors.

This CDR3 is 15 amino acids long. The V end was cut by 2 bases, the J end by 8 bases, with 16 bases between. The V gene's germline CDR1 is KGHSH and CDR2 LQKENI. Sequencing used PBMCs. The receptor was derived from a man aged 18 to 35 in good health and CMV-seropositive. The V call is TRBV18, the J call TRBJ2-1; a weak D match, TRBD1 (5 bases). CDR3 sequence (DNA): TGTGCCAGCTCACCAAATGGGCAGGGTGGCGATGAGCAGTTCTTC. Translating gives CASSPNGQGGDEQFF.